The 22 T cell receptor beta chains below were found in one sample sequenced in a study of control samples from healthy donors and cancer patients. Data came from immunoSEQ multiplex PCR; TCRdb stores just in-frame clones and leaves some out. The sample has some 89,000 clones; roughly 86% are singletons. The sample taken for sequencing was blood. The receptor set was obtained from a man aged 25 to 45 in good health.

The J gene is TRBJ1-1, the V gene TRBV9; no definite D call. The CDR3 contains 13 residues. The ends were cut back, 0 bases at V and 2 bases at J, with 5 bases in the middle. Germline CDR1 SGDLS, CDR2 YYNGEE. The CDR3 DNA is TGTGCCAGCAGCGTAGGTACCAACACTGAAGCTTTCTTT. Amino acids: CASSVGTNTEAFF.

The chain joins TRBV29-1 to TRBJ2-5; D may be TRBD2 (6 bases). The CDR3 is 13 residues long. Germline V gives CDR1 SQVTM, CDR2 ANQGSEA. Trimming removed 5 bases at V and 1 base at J, with 11 bases between. The CDR3 bases are TGCAGCGTTTCGGGACTGACCCAAGAGACCCAGTACTTC. This gives the protein CSVSGLTQETQYF. The full variable domain, with the rest looked up from reference TRBV29-1 and TRBJ2-5, is SAVISQKPSRDICQRGTSLTIQCQVDSQVTMMFWYRQQPGQSLTLIATANQGSEATYESGFVIDKFPISRPNLTFSTLTVSNMSPEDSSIYLCSVSGLTQETQYFGPGTRLLVL.

The rearrangement joins TRBV10-2 to TRBJ2-7; D uncertain. CDR1 and CDR2 from the germline V gene are WSHSY and SAAADI. The CDR3 runs to 8 residues. The V gene lost 2 bases and the J gene lost 13 bases, with 3 bases spanning the gap. The CDR3 DNA is TGCGCCAGCAGTGAGAAATACGTC. The encoded protein is CASSEKYV.

CDR3 sequence (DNA): TGTGCCAGCAGCCCCAACAGGGGCTATGGCTACACCTTC. Translated, it gives CASSPNRGYGYTF. The V gene is TRBV11-2, the J gene TRBJ1-2; 7 bases align to TRBD1. The CDR3 consists of 13 residues. The V gene's germline CDR1 is SGHAT and CDR2 FQNNGV. The V and J ends lost 5 bases and 4 bases, in that order; junction bases with no gene match: 4.

The chain carries TRBV11-2 and TRBJ1-5; weak D call: TRBD1 (5 bases). The CDR3 length is 14 residues. Looked up from germline, CDR1 is SGHAT and CDR2 is FQNNGV. The V end was cut by 0 bases, the J end by 8 bases, with 11 bases between. The CDR3 is CASSLDREGEPQHF. As DNA, the CDR3 is TGTGCCAGCAGCTTAGACAGGGAGGGTGAGCCCCAGCATTTT.

V gene TRBV28 combines with J gene TRBJ1-1, with no clear D. CDR1 and CDR2 (germline): MDHEN, SYDVKM. V was shortened by 5 bases and J by 0 bases, with 13 bases between the two germline ends. The CDR3 runs to 15 residues. As DNA, the CDR3 is TGTGCCAGCAGTCTCCGGACGGTCATGAACACTGAAGCTTTCTTT. Amino acid sequence: CASSLRTVMNTEAFF.

The genes are TRBV5-4 and TRBJ1-2; 7 positions agree with TRBD1. Germline V gene lookup returns CDR1 SGHNT and CDR2 YYREEE (reference sequence). The CDR3 has 15 residues. The V segment lost 0 bases and the J segment 1 base; nucleotides outside the gene matches: 3. CDR3 DNA: TGTGCCAGCAGCTTGGAGCAGGGGGTTAACTATGGCTACACCTTC. This gives the protein CASSLEQGVNYGYTF.

The chain combines TRBV7-9 with TRBJ1-1; 8 bases match TRBD1. V shed 5 bases and J 4 bases; nucleotides not matched to a gene: 6. This CDR3 is built from 14 residues. CDR1 SEHNR and CDR2 FQNEAQ come from the germline V gene (reference sequence). The CDR3 loop reads CASSPGQGGTEAFF. CDR3 coding DNA: TGTGCCAGCAGCCCCGGACAGGGAGGCACTGAAGCTTTCTTT. Using reference TRBV7-9 and TRBJ1-1 for the parts outside the CDR3, the full variable domain is DTGVSQNPRHKITKRGQNVTFRCDPISEHNRLYWYRQTLGQGPEFLTYFQNEAQLEKSRLLSDRFSAERPKGSFSTLEIQRTEQGDSAMYLCASSPGQGGTEAFFGQGTRLTVV.

The chain recombines TRBV15 with TRBJ2-1; D is perhaps TRBD2 (6 bases). Germline assignment: CDR1 LNHNV and CDR2 YYDKDF (reference sequence). The length of the CDR3 is 15 residues. V lost 0 bases, J lost 6 bases, and 12 bases lay in between. CDR3 in amino acids: CATSRDRLASNEQFF. In DNA form, the CDR3 reads TGTGCCACCAGCAGAGATCGGCTAGCGAGCAATGAGCAGTTCTTC.

The V and J genes are TRBV5-5 and TRBJ2-7; possibly TRBD2 for D (6 bases). The CDR3 is made up of 17 amino acids. The germline V gene has CDR1 SGHKS and CDR2 YYEKEE (reference sequence). Deletions cut 3 bases from V and 0 bases from J, with 19 bases between. CDR3 amino acids: CASSSGAGTPLSYEQYV. DNA of the CDR3: TGTGCCAGCAGCTCCGGGGCAGGGACTCCCCTCTCCTACGAGCAGTACGTC.

This chain connects TRBV7-9 to TRBJ1-1, with TRBD1 matching over 8 bases. V was pared by 5 bases and J by 3 bases, with 5 bases of the junction left unmatched. Germline V gene sequence: CDR1 SEHNR, CDR2 FQNEAQ (reference sequence). The CDR3 length is 14 residues. The CDR3 DNA reads as TGTGCCAGCAGCAAGAAGACAGGGGACACTGAAGCTTTCTTT. Protein sequence: CASSKKTGDTEAFF.

This clone has a single count. J is TRBJ1-1 and V is TRBV12-3 or TRBV12-4; no firm D call. The CDR3 extends over 12 amino acids. V was clipped by 2 bases and J by 6 bases, with 7 bases between them. The CDR3 DNA reads as TGTGCCAGCAGTTTAAGGGTCGCTGAAGCTTTCTTT. Its protein is CASSLRVAEAFF.

The V call is TRBV29-1, the J call TRBJ1-2; D ambiguous. V was pared by 0 bases and J by 2 bases, with 7 bases between. The CDR3 runs to 13 residues. CDR1 is SQVTM and CDR2 is ANQGSEA in the germline V gene. Here the CDR3 DNA reads TGCAGCGTTGAAGAGGACGTAAACTATGGCTACACCTTC. Amino acids: CSVEEDVNYGYTF.

The CDR3 spells CASSWGLGTANTGELFF. The CDR3, as DNA: TGCGCCAGCAGCTGGGGCTTAGGGACGGCGAACACCGGGGAGCTGTTTTTT. The chain uses TRBV5-1 and TRBJ2-2; perhaps D is TRBD1 or TRBD2 (5 bases each). The CDR3 sequence is 17 residues long. Germline V gives CDR1 SGHRS, CDR2 YFSETQ. The V and J ends lost 3 bases and 0 bases respectively, with 15 bases between them.

This clone was seen once. This rearrangement joins TRBV3-1 (or the pseudogene TRBV3-2) to TRBJ1-2, with unresolved D. CDR1 and CDR2 from the germline V gene are LGHDT and YNNKEL (reference sequence). CDR3 length: 14 amino acids. The V gene lost 2 bases and the J gene lost 4 bases, with 11 bases spanning the gap. CDR3 amino acids: CASSQSTRGYGYTF. DNA of the CDR3: TGTGCCAGCAGCCAATCCACCCGGGGCTATGGCTACACCTTC.

The chain has TRBV7-9 and TRBJ2-7; tentative D call: TRBD1 (8 bases). The CDR3 runs 13 residues. V dropped 2 bases and J dropped 5 bases, with 10 bases sitting between them. Germline V gives CDR1 SEHNR, CDR2 FQNEAQ (reference sequence). CDR3: CASSLTGGDEQYV. As DNA, the CDR3 is TGTGCCAGCAGCTTAACAGGGGGGGACGAGCAGTACGTC.

This clone has only a few counts. The chain joins TRBV7-9 to TRBJ2-3, with D possibly being TRBD1 (6 bases). The CDR3 runs to 13 residues. Trimming removed 8 bases from V and 1 base from J, with 10 bases in between. CDR1 and CDR2 from the germline V gene are SEHNR and FQNEAQ (reference sequence). This chain's CDR3 is CASHPGGTDTQYF. CDR3 in DNA: TGTGCCAGCCACCCAGGGGGCACAGATACGCAGTATTTT.

The rearrangement joins TRBV19 to TRBJ2-3, with D maybe TRBD2 (6 bases). V dropped 3 bases and J dropped 0 bases, with 10 bases sitting between them. The CDR3 consists of 15 residues. Germline lookup yields CDR1 LNHDA and CDR2 SQIVND (reference sequence). Here the CDR3 DNA reads TGTGCCAGTAGTATTCTAGCGACTAGCACAGATACGCAGTATTTT. It translates to CASSILATSTDTQYF.

The chain employs TRBV21-1 and TRBJ1-4; the D segment call TRBD1 is taken from the table without a DNA check. TRBV21-1 is listed as a pseudogene. This CDR3 has 16 amino acids. The CDR3 bases are TGTGCCAGCAGCAAAGAAAGGGAACAGGGTAGGGAAAAACTGTTTTTT. Translated, it gives CASSKEREQGREKLFF.

This clone was detected once. The chain joins TRBV5-1 to TRBJ1-1; D call uncertain. V was shortened by 4 bases and J by 2 bases, with 12 bases between the two germline ends. This CDR3 comprises 14 residues. Germline CDR1 and CDR2: SGHRS and YFSETQ. The CDR3 loop reads CASSVSNINTEAFF. DNA for the CDR3: TGCGCCAGCAGCGTCAGCAATATTAACACTGAAGCTTTCTTT.

This rearrangement joins TRBV18 to TRBJ2-2, with 8 bases aligning to TRBD1. The length of the CDR3 is 15 residues. In germline, CDR1 is KGHSH, CDR2 LQKENI. The V gene end was trimmed by 1 base and the J gene end by 7 bases; junction bases not matched to a gene: 5. The CDR3 DNA reads TGTGCCAGCTCACCACGGGCAGGGGGCAACGGGGAGCTGTTTTTT. Translated: CASSPRAGGNGELFF.

V gene TRBV24-1 combines with J gene TRBJ1-5; TRBD1 is a possible D gene (5 bases). The CDR3 length is 14 residues. Germline V gene lookup returns CDR1 KGHDR and CDR2 SFDVKD. Trimming took off 4 bases at V and 4 bases at J, with 10 bases between the two ends. CDR3 residues: CATSEKQVNQPQHF. CDR3 nucleotides: TGTGCCACCAGTGAAAAACAGGTTAATCAGCCCCAGCATTTT.